Below, 20 T cell receptor beta chains from the same sample are listed, as sequenced in a study of post-analysis software for immune sequencing data. Study results and caveats: In patients, 4 to 6 TRBV segments were more frequent than in controls, with TRBV5-6, TRBV5-1 and TRBV20-1 among them.

Their antigens remain unidentified. TCR beta libraries were prepared from cDNA with unique molecular identifiers. A single record per CDR3 protein comes from TCRdb applying MiXCR to the PCR reads. There are hundreds of thousands of distinct CDR3 sequences in the sample; approximately 30% occur only once, and 0.55% to 0.65% lies in the top ten. Sequencing was carried out using blood. The origin of the receptors is a girl aged 10 to 17 with multiple sclerosis.

The chain joins TRBV29-1 to TRBJ1-1, with D perhaps TRBD1 (5 bases). Germline V gene sequence: CDR1 SQVTM, CDR2 ANQGSEA. The CDR3 contains 15 residues. Trimming cost V 3 bases and J 4 bases, with 18 bases left between them. CDR3 nucleotides: TGCAGCGTTGATGCTTGGGGCCGTTTTGGCACTGAAGCTTTCTTT. Translated: CSVDAWGRFGTEAFF.

The chain combines TRBV24-1 with TRBJ2-5; perhaps TRBD2 as D (6 bases). V was cut by 0 bases and J by 5 bases, with 15 bases left in between. The CDR3 extends over 16 amino acids. Germline lookup yields CDR1 KGHDR and CDR2 SFDVKD. In DNA form, the CDR3 reads TGTGCCACCAGTGATTTGCGAGGGGCGGAGGGCGAGACCCAGTACTTC. It yields the protein CATSDLRGAEGETQYF.

This sequence joins TRBV2 and TRBJ2-3; D perhaps matches TRBD2 (6 bases). Trimming removed 4 bases at V and 6 bases at J, with 11 bases between. This CDR3 region has 13 residues. The germline V gene has CDR1 SNHLY and CDR2 FYNNEI. The CDR3 sequence is CASSVWDLDTQYF. CDR3 DNA: TGTGCCAGCAGTGTTTGGGACTTGGATACGCAGTATTTT.

The chain links TRBV4-3 to TRBJ1-1; D gene uncertain. With 5 bases removed from V and 2 bases from J, the gap between germline ends came to 9 bases. Germline V CDR1 and CDR2: LGHNA, YSLEER. The CDR3 spans 13 residues. CDR3 residues: CASSASPNTEAFF. The DNA of the CDR3 is TGCGCCAGCAGCGCCTCCCCTAACACTGAAGCTTTCTTT.

V usage is TRBV14 and J usage is TRBJ1-2; 7 positions agree with TRBD1. The CDR3 runs to 15 residues. Trimming cost V 3 bases and J 1 base; bases outside gene matches: 5. The V gene's germline CDR1 is SGHDN and CDR2 FVKESK. The CDR3 spells CASSHLDRSNYGYTF. The DNA for the CDR3 is TGTGCCAGCAGCCATTTGGACAGGAGTAACTATGGCTACACCTTC.

This clonotype has more than one count but fewer than ten. This sequence joins TRBV6-6 and TRBJ2-7; 7 positions match TRBD2. The CDR3 loop spans 13 amino acids. V shed 6 bases, J shed 3 bases, and the junction held 5 bases outside the gene matches. From germline, CDR1 is MNHNY and CDR2 SVGAGI (reference sequence). The CDR3 spells CASRSGTIYEQYF. CDR3 coding DNA: TGTGCCAGCAGATCCGGGACTATCTACGAGCAGTACTTC.

V is TRBV28 and J is TRBJ2-7; perhaps TRBD1 as D (5 bases). V was clipped by 8 bases and J by 3 bases, with 14 bases between them. CDR1 and CDR2 (germline): MDHEN, SYDVKM. This CDR3 spans 13 amino acids. The CDR3 sequence: CASLKGRGYEQYF. As DNA, the CDR3 is TGTGCCAGCCTAAAGGGAAGGGGCTACGAGCAGTACTTC.

This clonotype has at least ten counts. The CDR3, as DNA: TGTGCCAGCAGTGACTCGGGCAGATACGAGCAGTACTTC. Protein sequence: CASSDSGRYEQYF. This chain joins TRBV6-4 and TRBJ2-7; D ambiguous. CDR3 length equals 13 residues. Germline V CDR1 and CDR2: MRHNA, SNTAGT. V gave up 0 bases and J gave up 4 bases, with 7 bases separating them.

V and J are TRBV20-1 and TRBJ2-7; 7 bases align to TRBD1. The germline CDR1 and CDR2 sequences are DFQATT and SNEGSKA (reference sequence). The CDR3 sequence is 12 residues long. J was trimmed by 2 bases and V by 3 bases; bases with no gene match: 1. CDR3 sequence (DNA): TGCAGTGCTAGTGACAGGGCCTACGAGCAGTACTTC. Amino acids: CSASDRAYEQYF.

The table lists this clonotype with a few counts. The rearrangement joins TRBV9 to TRBJ1-2; D might be TRBD1 (5 bases). Trimming left V 0 bases short and J 5 bases short, with 17 bases between. From germline, CDR1 is SGDLS and CDR2 YYNGEE. This CDR3 contains 16 residues. CDR3 sequence (DNA): TGTGCCAGCAGCGTAGAGGGGCGGCCTAACTATTATGGCTACACCTTC. This gives the protein CASSVEGRPNYYGYTF.

The chain is built from TRBV29-1 and TRBJ1-2; D may be TRBD1 (5 bases). V was cut by 4 bases and J by 8 bases, with 17 bases left in between. Germline CDR1 and CDR2: SQVTM and ANQGSEA. The length of the CDR3 is 13 residues. The CDR3 DNA reads TGCAGCGTTGTCCTCCAGGGCGGGACGGGCTACACCTTC. Translation: CSVVLQGGTGYTF.

The rearrangement uses TRBV7-2 and TRBJ1-1; D ambiguous. Germline V gene sequence: CDR1 SGHTA, CDR2 FQGNSA. V lost 1 base, J lost 6 bases, and 12 bases lay in between. CDR3 length: 14 residues. CDR3 loop: CASSLEGTVSEAFF. CDR3 in DNA: TGTGCCAGCAGCTTAGAGGGTACGGTGTCTGAAGCTTTCTTT.

The chain is built from TRBV7-9 and TRBJ2-5, with D possibly matching TRBD1 (6 bases). CDR3 length: 13 residues. Per germline, CDR1 SEHNR and CDR2 FQNEAQ (reference sequence). The ends were cut back, 5 bases at V and 5 bases at J, with 12 bases in the middle. CDR3 region: CASSEGVLETQYF. CDR3 in DNA: TGTGCCAGCAGCGAGGGGGTTTTGGAGACCCAGTACTTC.

This clonotype was observed a few times. The chain couples TRBV25-1 to TRBJ2-1; TRBD2 agrees at 8 bases. CDR1 MGHDK and CDR2 SYGVNS come from the germline V gene. The CDR3 consists of 15 residues. After removal of 4 bases from V and 4 bases from J, the junction contained 6 bases not matched to a gene. The CDR3 bases are TGTGCCAGCAGTGCGGCTAGCGGGTATTACAATGAGCAGTTCTTC. Translation gives CASSAASGYYNEQFF.

Concerning this clonotype: Germline is not matched at one junction end, which may reflect a read error. The V call is TRBV29-1, the J call TRBJ2-3; TRBD1 is a possible D gene (6 bases). CDR1 and CDR2 from the germline V gene are SQVTM and ANQGSEA. The CDR3 contains 12 residues. CDR3 DNA: TGCAGCGTTGCAGGGGTTGAAGATATGCAGTATTTT. The encoded protein is CSVAGVEDMQYF.

In this sample, this clonotype turned up a few times. The junction and the germline gene differ at one end; a read error may be behind it. The chain has TRBV5-6 and TRBJ1-2, with D maybe TRBD1 (5 bases). The CDR3 length is 15 residues. The germline V gene encodes CDR1 SGHDT and CDR2 YYEEEE. The CDR3 is CASSWGDSANCGYTF. As DNA, the CDR3 is TGTGCCAGCAGCTGGGGGGACTCCGCAAACTGTGGCTACACCTTC.

This rearrangement joins TRBV4-3 to TRBJ2-5, with 10 bases that match TRBD1. V lost 0 bases to trimming and J lost 11 bases; unmatched junction nucleotides: 9. From germline, CDR1 is LGHNA and CDR2 YSLEER. The CDR3 covers 15 residues. The DNA for the CDR3 is TGCGCCAGCAGCCAAGAGGGACAGGGGAACAATGAGCAGTACTTC. It codes for CASSQEGQGNNEQYF.

The chain links TRBV20-1 to TRBJ2-5; TRBD1 is a possible D gene (6 bases). The CDR3 loop spans 14 amino acids. Germline V gene sequence: CDR1 DFQATT, CDR2 SNEGSKA (reference sequence). V gave up 6 bases and J gave up 11 bases, with 25 bases separating them. CDR3 amino acids: CSASMTGTGRTQYF. The CDR3 DNA sequence: TGCAGTGCCAGCATGACAGGTACCGGACGAACGCAGTACTTC.

This chain connects TRBV7-9 to TRBJ1-5; D ambiguous. Trimming removed 4 bases at V and 1 base at J, with 8 bases between. Germline-derived CDR1 and CDR2 are SEHNR and FQNEAQ (reference sequence). The CDR3 is 14 amino acids. The CDR3 region is CASSWSGSNQPQHF. DNA of the CDR3: TGTGCCAGCAGCTGGAGCGGGAGCAATCAGCCCCAGCATTTT.

There are a few counts of this clonotype. This chain joins TRBV5-6 and TRBJ2-4; 13 nucleotides agree with TRBD2. The end of the DNA aligns better with TRBJ2-7, so the J call may be wrong. CDR1 and CDR2 (germline): SGHDT, YYEEEE. The CDR3 runs to 16 residues. Here the CDR3 DNA reads TGTGCCAGCAGCTCGGGACTAGCGGGATCTGTCCACGAGCAGTACTTC. Its translation is CASSSGLAGSVHEQYF.